This T cell receptor beta chain stems from a study of OX40 agonist ivuxolimab in advanced cancers. Assay used: immunoSEQ multiplex PCR; TCRdb lists only in-frame clones, some missing. The sample records about 79,000 clones, roughly 94% being singletons. The sample holds one count of this clone. The sample contains more than one DNA sequence encoding this CDR3. CDR3 length: 13 amino acids. CDR1 SGHDT and CDR2 YYEEEE come from the germline V gene. V shed 0 bases and J shed 0 bases, with 4 bases lying between them. The rearrangement uses TRBV5-6 and TRBJ2-7; D not resolved. Source: CD4+ or CD8+ T cells sorted from blood, taken in a trial of the OX40 agonist ivuxolimab. This TCR came from an adult with an advanced solid tumor such as melanoma, head and neck, liver or kidney cancer. CDR3 coding DNA: TGTGCCAGCAGCTTGGGCAGCTCCTACGAGCAGTACTTC. Protein sequence: CASSLGSSYEQYF. The full variable domain, with the rest looked up from reference TRBV5-6 and TRBJ2-7, is DAGVTQSPTHLIKTRGQQVTLRCSPKSGHDTVSWYQQALGQGPQFIFQYYEEEERQRGNFPDRFSGHQFPNYSSELNVNALLLGDSALYLCASSLGSSYEQYFGPGTRLTVT.